The T cell receptor (beta chain) described here comes from a study of PD-L1 blockade in urothelial cancer. Study summary: Researchers looked at the blood 3 weeks (second dose) and 6 weeks after treatment began. Median blood clonality was about 0.086, with more than 75,000 unique TCRs.

Sequenced by immunoSEQ multiplex PCR; TCRdb stores in-frame clones only, minus some. The sample lists about 84,000 clones; more than 75% were seen once. The study, taken as a whole, reports: Durable-benefit patients had greater expansion of tumor-associated blood clones at 3 weeks.

This CDR3 region has 16 residues. The germline gives CDR1 SNHLY, CDR2 FYNNEI. Trimming cost V 3 bases and J 0 bases; bases outside gene matches: 4. This clone was found a few times. Antigen unknown. The receptor was isolated from a man aged 65 to 79 with urothelial cancer. The chain recombines TRBV2 with TRBJ2-1; 8 nucleotides agree with TRBD2. The sample was PBMCs, taken around atezolizumab (anti-PD-L1) treatment. In DNA, the CDR3 is TGTGCCAGCAGTGATATAGCGGGGTTCTCCTACAATGAGCAGTTCTTC. Translating gives CASSDIAGFSYNEQFF.